The 28 T cell receptor beta chains below were found in one sample sequenced in a study of technical replicates of blood from a few donors. Using immunoSEQ multiplex PCR, the repertoire was profiled, and TCRdb retains in-frame clones only, with some absent. Of tens of thousands of clones in the sample, more than 80% are singletons; the top ten hold more than 0.2%. The sample comprised T cells isolated from PBMCs. The receptors derive from a human donor in good health.

The rearrangement links TRBV7-7 to TRBJ2-5, with 7 bases aligning to TRBD1. J gave up 5 bases and V 8 bases, and 8 bases lay outside the gene matches. Germline loops: CDR1 SSHAT, CDR2 FNYEAQ (reference sequence). The CDR3 has 13 residues. The CDR3 sequence is CASGQGVGETQYF. The CDR3 bases are TGTGCCAGCGGCCAGGGGGTAGGGGAGACCCAGTACTTC. Looking up the rest from reference TRBV7-7 and TRBJ2-5 gives the full variable domain: GAGVSQSPRYKVTKRGQDVTLRCDPISSHATLYWYQQALGQGPEFLTYFNYEAQPDKSGLPSDRFSAERPEGSISTLTIQRTEQRDSAMYRCASGQGVGETQYFGPGTRLLVL.

The chain employs TRBV2 and TRBJ2-2; tentative D call: TRBD1 (6 bases). The CDR3 is 13 residues long. Deletions cut 6 bases from V and 1 base from J, with 6 bases between. CDR1 SNHLY and CDR2 FYNNEI come from the germline V gene. This chain's CDR3 is CASRGQNTGELFF. Written as DNA, the CDR3 is TGTGCCAGCAGGGGACAGAACACCGGGGAGCTGTTTTTT.

V is TRBV27 and J is TRBJ2-7, with D possibly being TRBD1 (5 bases). Trimming removed 6 bases at V and 3 bases at J, with 15 bases between. The CDR3 is made up of 14 amino acids. CDR1 and CDR2 from the germline V gene are MNHEY and SMNVEV (reference sequence). In DNA, the CDR3 is TGTGCCAGCAGACCGGAAGGGCAGGGCTACGAGCAGTACTTC. As protein: CASRPEGQGYEQYF.

The chain couples TRBV2 to TRBJ1-5; 7 bases are shared with TRBD1. V lost 3 bases, J lost 7 bases, and 6 bases stayed unmatched. There are 14 residues in the CDR3. Germline assignment: CDR1 SNHLY and CDR2 FYNNEI. This chain's CDR3 is CASSEIGGGQPQHF. In DNA, the CDR3 is TGTGCCAGCAGTGAGATAGGGGGCGGGCAGCCCCAGCATTTT. Drawing the rest from reference TRBV2 and TRBJ1-5, the complete variable domain is EPEVTQTPSHQVTQMGQEVILRCVPISNHLYFYWYRQILGQKVEFLVSFYNNEISEKSEIFDDQFSVERPDGSNFTLKIRSTKLEDSAMYFCASSEIGGGQPQHFGDGTRLSIL.

V gene TRBV6-5 combines with J gene TRBJ1-5; no definite D call. There are 12 residues in the CDR3. The germline CDR1 and CDR2 sequences are MNHEY and SVGAGI. V lost 0 bases and J 8 bases, leaving 5 bases between the germline ends. CDR3 residues: CASSYSGEPQHF. The CDR3 bases are TGTGCCAGCAGTTACTCGGGAGAGCCCCAGCATTTT.

This rearrangement joins TRBV30 to TRBJ1-3; 9 positions agree with TRBD1. This CDR3 has 14 amino acids. Germline loops: CDR1 GTSNPN, CDR2 SVGIG (reference sequence). The J segment lost 3 bases and the V segment lost 4 bases, leaving 4 bases of the junction unmatched. The CDR3 nucleotides read TGTGCCTGGATTAAGACAGGGGGTGGAAACACCATATATTTT. Translation: CAWIKTGGGNTIYF.

The V call is TRBV6-1, the J call TRBJ2-1; the match to TRBD2 covers 10 bases. CDR1 and CDR2 from the germline V gene are MNHNS and SASEGT. The V gene end was trimmed by 3 bases and the J gene end by 2 bases; junction bases not matched to a gene: 1. CDR3 length: 15 residues. The CDR3 sequence is CASSDLAGAYNEQFF. CDR3 coding DNA: TGTGCCAGCAGTGACCTAGCGGGAGCCTACAATGAGCAGTTCTTC.

The chain couples TRBV4-2 to TRBJ1-4; tentative D call: TRBD1 (5 bases). The length of the CDR3 is 16 residues. The germline V gene encodes CDR1 LGHNA and CDR2 YNFKEQ. Trimming took off 0 bases at V and 0 bases at J, with 8 bases between the two ends. The CDR3 reads CASSQDRGSTNEKLFF. DNA of the CDR3: TGTGCCAGCAGCCAAGATAGGGGATCAACTAATGAAAAACTGTTTTTT.

The V gene is TRBV6-4, the J gene TRBJ2-2; the match to TRBD1 covers 8 bases. Germline V gene lookup returns CDR1 MRHNA and CDR2 SNTAGT. CDR3 size: 15 residues. V gave up 7 bases and J gave up 5 bases; unmatched junction bases: 9. The CDR3 DNA reads as TGTGCCAGCACTGCAGGGGGCGAAGGGACCGGGGAGCTGTTTTTT. It is translated as CASTAGGEGTGELFF.

This clone has just one count. This sequence joins TRBV2 and TRBJ2-7, with TRBD1 identical over 10 bases. Losses at the gene ends were 4 bases for V and 2 bases for J; bases not matched to a gene: 5. Germline-derived CDR1 and CDR2 are SNHLY and FYNNEI. The CDR3 covers 15 residues. Written as DNA, the CDR3 is TGTGCCAGCAGTGGGGGACAGGGGAACCCCTACGAGCAGTACTTC. Translated: CASSGGQGNPYEQYF.

The CDR3 coding sequence is TGTGCCAGCAGTGAGTTAGCGGGAGAGCAGGAGACCCAGTACTTC. This gives the protein CASSELAGEQETQYF. This sequence joins TRBV6-1 and TRBJ2-5; 9 nucleotides align to TRBD2. The J segment lost 5 bases and the V segment lost 3 bases, leaving 7 bases of the junction unmatched. This CDR3 region has 15 residues. Per the germline V gene, CDR1 is MNHNS and CDR2 is SASEGT.

CDR3 sequence: CASSLWSGQETQYF. CDR3 sequence (DNA): TGTGCCAGCAGCTTGTGGTCGGGTCAAGAGACCCAGTACTTC. The chain employs TRBV5-8 and TRBJ2-5; D unclear. V was clipped by 1 base and J by 2 bases, with 9 bases between them. This CDR3 comprises 14 residues. Germline V gene data show CDR1 as SGHTS and CDR2 as YDEGEE.

The chain joins TRBV7-8 to TRBJ2-3; 13 bases agree with TRBD2. CDR3 size: 18 residues. Germline V gives CDR1 SGHVS, CDR2 FQNEAQ. The V and J ends lost 4 bases and 3 bases, in that order; junction bases with no gene match: 10. The CDR3 sequence: CASSYTSGGAGGTDTQYF. In DNA, the CDR3 is TGTGCCAGCAGCTACACTAGCGGGGGGGCCGGTGGGACAGATACGCAGTATTTT.

The V gene is TRBV19, the J gene TRBJ1-6, with 7 positions matching TRBD1. The V and J ends lost 1 base and 2 bases, in that order; junction bases with no gene match: 5. Germline V gives CDR1 LNHDA, CDR2 SQIVND (reference sequence). The CDR3 spans 17 residues. DNA of the CDR3: TGTGCCAGTAGTATAGCGAACAGGGGAACCTATAATTCACCCCTCCACTTT. It specifies CASSIANRGTYNSPLHF.

The chain joins TRBV25-1 to TRBJ1-1; 9 bases align to TRBD1. CDR1 is MGHDK and CDR2 is SYGVNS in the germline V gene. Trimming at V came to 1 base and at J to 6 bases, leaving 6 bases not matched to a gene. The CDR3 is 15 amino acids. CDR3 protein: CASSESGTGIPEAFF. Here the CDR3 DNA reads TGTGCCAGCAGTGAATCCGGGACAGGGATCCCTGAAGCTTTCTTT.

V gene TRBV7-8 combines with J gene TRBJ1-2; 8 bases map to TRBD1. V shed 2 bases and J 3 bases; nucleotides not matched to a gene: 11. Looked up from germline, CDR1 is SGHVS and CDR2 is FQNEAQ. This CDR3 is 17 amino acids long. This CDR3 reads CASSLRGRGQAHYGYTF. In DNA form, the CDR3 reads TGTGCCAGCAGCTTACGGGGGAGGGGACAGGCGCACTATGGCTACACCTTC.

This clone has just one count. In DNA, the CDR3 is TGTGCCAGCAGACTTAAAACTAGCGGGAGAGGGGATGAGCAGTTCTTC. Translation gives CASRLKTSGRGDEQFF. The V gene is TRBV28, the J gene TRBJ2-1, with TRBD2 matching 11 bases. J lost 8 bases, V lost 6 bases, and 12 bases had no gene match. The CDR3 totals 16 residues. Germline V gene sequence: CDR1 MDHEN, CDR2 SYDVKM. Full variable domain (remainder filled in from reference TRBV28 and TRBJ2-1): DVKVTQSSRYLVKRTGEKVFLECVQDMDHENMFWYRQDPGLGLRLIYFSYDVKMKEKGDIPEGYSVSREKKERFSLILESASTNQTSMYLCASRLKTSGRGDEQFFGPGTRLTVL.

This chain uses TRBV28 with TRBJ2-2; maybe TRBD1 (6 bases). This CDR3 region has 15 residues. Germline values: CDR1 MDHEN, CDR2 SYDVKM. V was pared by 1 base and J by 7 bases, with 13 bases between. This CDR3 reads CASSLFPEGVGELFF. The CDR3 DNA reads TGTGCCAGCAGTTTATTCCCAGAGGGGGTCGGGGAGCTGTTTTTT.

The chain couples TRBV6-5 to TRBJ2-7; 10 bases are shared with TRBD2. J lost 6 bases, V lost 9 bases, and 8 bases had no gene match. The CDR3 spans 13 residues. Germline-derived CDR1 and CDR2 are MNHEY and SVGAGI. In DNA, the CDR3 is TGTGCCAGTTTTCAAGCGGGAGGGGGCGAGCAGTACTTC. This translates into CASFQAGGGEQYF.

The genes are TRBV5-1 and TRBJ1-2; D is unclear. The CDR3 consists of 14 residues. The germline CDR1 and CDR2 sequences are SGHRS and YFSETQ. Trimming removed 4 bases at V and 8 bases at J, with 18 bases between. CDR3 DNA: TGCGCCAGCAGCCCCGGGGAAGGCGGGGTCGGCTACACCTTC. Its translation is CASSPGEGGVGYTF.

The chain is built from TRBV5-4 and TRBJ2-3; the match to TRBD2 covers 9 bases. Germline-derived CDR1 and CDR2 are SGHNT and YYREEE (reference sequence). The length of the CDR3 is 17 residues. J was trimmed by 3 bases and V by 1 base; bases with no gene match: 9. The CDR3 loop reads CASSLPHGRGGTDTQYF. As DNA, the CDR3 is TGTGCCAGCAGCTTGCCCCACGGGCGGGGGGGAACAGATACGCAGTATTTT. The whole variable domain, filled in from reference TRBV5-4 and TRBJ2-3, reads ETGVTQSPTHLIKTRGQQVTLRCSSQSGHNTVSWYQQALGQGPQFIFQYYREEENGRGNFPPRFSGLQFPNYSSELNVNALELDDSALYLCASSLPHGRGGTDTQYFGPGTRLTVL.

The chain has TRBV28 and TRBJ1-2, with D maybe TRBD1 (6 bases). Germline V gene data show CDR1 as MDHEN and CDR2 as SYDVKM. The CDR3 has 13 amino acids. The germline V and J ends were trimmed by 0 bases and 8 bases, with 10 bases remaining between them. In nucleotides, the CDR3 is TGTGCCAGCAGTTTATGGGGCGGGGGCGGCTACACCTTC. Amino acids: CASSLWGGGGYTF.

The chain employs TRBV11-3 and TRBJ2-3; possible D gene TRBD1, 7 bases. The V end lost 11 bases, the J end lost 11 bases, and 29 bases lay between the germline ends. In germline, CDR1 is SGHNT, CDR2 YENEEA. CDR3 length: 15 amino acids. CDR3 sequence: CALNTTGDRKEGQYF. In DNA, the CDR3 is TGTGCCTTAAACACAACAGGGGACCGAAAGGAGGGGCAGTATTTT.

The CDR3 DNA sequence: TGTGCCAGCAGTGAAGCGGTGACGGGGAACACTGAAGCTTTCTTT. Encoded protein: CASSEAVTGNTEAFF. This chain connects TRBV2 to TRBJ1-1; D uncertain. Germline V lookup: CDR1 SNHLY, CDR2 FYNNEI. Trimming shortened V by 0 bases and J by 1 base, and 9 bases separated the two germline ends. The CDR3 spans 15 residues.

The chain links TRBV4-1 to TRBJ2-3; TRBD1 agrees at 8 bases. The germline V gene encodes CDR1 MGHRA and CDR2 YSYEKL. CDR3 length equals 18 residues. V lost 0 bases, J lost 2 bases, and 10 bases stayed unmatched. The CDR3 spells CASSQDRLGDRPTDTQYF. Written as DNA, the CDR3 is TGCGCCAGCAGCCAAGATCGGCTAGGGGACAGGCCCACAGATACGCAGTATTTT.

The rearrangement uses TRBV5-1 and TRBJ2-2; 10 bases are a match to TRBD1. J gave up 7 bases and V 4 bases, and 10 bases lay outside the gene matches. This CDR3 comprises 16 residues. Germline CDR1 and CDR2: SGHRS and YFSETQ. CDR3 loop: CASSPVDRGDYGELFF. The CDR3 region has the DNA TGCGCCAGCAGCCCTGTGGACAGGGGGGATTACGGGGAGCTGTTTTTT. Variable domain in full (rest from reference TRBV5-1 and TRBJ2-2): KAGVTQTPRYLIKTRGQQVTLSCSPISGHRSVSWYQQTPGQGLQFLFEYFSETQRNKGNFPGRFSGRQFSNSRSEMNVSTLELGDSALYLCASSPVDRGDYGELFFGEGSRLTVL.

The rearrangement joins TRBV13 to TRBJ2-1, with TRBD1 matching over 8 bases. The CDR3 extends over 17 amino acids. After removal of 3 bases from V and 0 bases from J, the junction contained 7 bases not matched to a gene. CDR1 and CDR2 from the germline V gene are PRHDT and FYEKMQ (reference sequence). CDR3 protein: CASSFRTGPSSYNEQFF. In nucleotides, the CDR3 is TGTGCCAGCAGCTTTCGGACAGGGCCAAGCTCCTACAATGAGCAGTTCTTC. Full variable domain (rest looked up from reference TRBV13 and TRBJ2-1): AAGVIQSPRHLIKEKRETATLKCYPIPRHDTVYWYQQGPGQDPQFLISFYEKMQSDKGSIPDRFSAQQFSDYHSELNMSSLELGDSALYFCASSFRTGPSSYNEQFFGPGTRLTVL.

The chain joins TRBV7-9 to TRBJ2-1; TRBD2 matches at 8 bases. V lost 1 base to trimming and J lost 0 bases; unmatched junction nucleotides: 5. Germline CDR1 is SEHNR and CDR2 is FQNEAQ (reference sequence). CDR3 length equals 17 residues. The CDR3 is CASSLGSGKGSYNEQFF. The CDR3 nucleotides are TGTGCCAGCAGCTTAGGTAGCGGGAAGGGCTCCTACAATGAGCAGTTCTTC.